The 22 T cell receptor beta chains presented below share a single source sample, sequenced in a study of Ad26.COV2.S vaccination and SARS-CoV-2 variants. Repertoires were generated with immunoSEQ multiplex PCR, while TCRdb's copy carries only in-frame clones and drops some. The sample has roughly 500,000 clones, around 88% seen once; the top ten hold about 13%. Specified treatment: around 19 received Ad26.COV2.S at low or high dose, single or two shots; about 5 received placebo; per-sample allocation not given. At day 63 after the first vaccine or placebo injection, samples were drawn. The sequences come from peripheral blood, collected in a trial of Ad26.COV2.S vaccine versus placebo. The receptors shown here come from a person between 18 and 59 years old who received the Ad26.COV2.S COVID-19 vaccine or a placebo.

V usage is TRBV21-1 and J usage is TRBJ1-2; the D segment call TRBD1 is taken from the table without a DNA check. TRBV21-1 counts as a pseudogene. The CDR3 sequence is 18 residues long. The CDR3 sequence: CASRKRCNRAIQGYGYTF. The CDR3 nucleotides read TGTGCCAGCAGGAAGAGGTGTAACAGGGCTATACAAGGCTATGGCTACACCTTC.

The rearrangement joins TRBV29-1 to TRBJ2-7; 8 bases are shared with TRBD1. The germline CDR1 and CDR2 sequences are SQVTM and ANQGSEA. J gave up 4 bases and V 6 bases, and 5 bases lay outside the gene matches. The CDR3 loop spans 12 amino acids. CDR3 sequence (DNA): TGCAGCGTCTACAGGGGGACTTACGAGCAGTACTTC. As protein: CSVYRGTYEQYF.

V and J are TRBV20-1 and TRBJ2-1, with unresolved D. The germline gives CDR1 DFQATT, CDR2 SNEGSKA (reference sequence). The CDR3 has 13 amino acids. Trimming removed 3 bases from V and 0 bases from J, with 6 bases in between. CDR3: CSASVSSYNEQFF. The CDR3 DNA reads TGCAGTGCTAGTGTTAGCTCCTACAATGAGCAGTTCTTC.

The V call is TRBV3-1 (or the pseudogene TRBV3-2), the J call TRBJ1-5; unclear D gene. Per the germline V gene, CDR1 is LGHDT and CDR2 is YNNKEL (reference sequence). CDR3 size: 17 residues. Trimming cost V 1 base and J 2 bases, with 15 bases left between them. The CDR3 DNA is TGTGCCAGCAGCCAAGGATCGAGGGTTTGGGGCAATCAGCCCCAGCATTTT. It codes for CASSQGSRVWGNQPQHF.

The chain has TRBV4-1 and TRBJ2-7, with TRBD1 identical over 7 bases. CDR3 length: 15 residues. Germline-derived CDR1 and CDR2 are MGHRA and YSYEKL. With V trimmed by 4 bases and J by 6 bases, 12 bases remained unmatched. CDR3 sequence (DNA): TGCGCCAGCAGCCCAAGACAGGGCGCTATAGGCGAGCAGTACTTC. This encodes CASSPRQGAIGEQYF.

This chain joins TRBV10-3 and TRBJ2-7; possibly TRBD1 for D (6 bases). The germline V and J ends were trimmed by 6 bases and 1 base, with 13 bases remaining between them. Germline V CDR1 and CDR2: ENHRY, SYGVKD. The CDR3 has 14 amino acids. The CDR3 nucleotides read TGTGCCATCAGACCACAGGGATCGTCCTACGAGCAGTACTTC. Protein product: CAIRPQGSSYEQYF.

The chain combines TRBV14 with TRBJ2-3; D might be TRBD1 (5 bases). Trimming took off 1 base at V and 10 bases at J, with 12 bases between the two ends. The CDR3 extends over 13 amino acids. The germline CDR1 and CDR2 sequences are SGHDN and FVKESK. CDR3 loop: CASSQVRAGPQYF. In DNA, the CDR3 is TGTGCCAGCAGCCAAGTCCGGGCAGGGCCGCAGTATTTT.

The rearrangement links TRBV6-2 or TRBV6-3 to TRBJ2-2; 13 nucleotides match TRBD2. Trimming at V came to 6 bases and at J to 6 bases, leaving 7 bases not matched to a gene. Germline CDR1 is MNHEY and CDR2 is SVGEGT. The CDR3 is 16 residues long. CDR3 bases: TGTGCCAGCAGCCGCAGACTAGCGGGAGGCCCCGGGGAGCTGTTTTTT. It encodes CASSRRLAGGPGELFF.

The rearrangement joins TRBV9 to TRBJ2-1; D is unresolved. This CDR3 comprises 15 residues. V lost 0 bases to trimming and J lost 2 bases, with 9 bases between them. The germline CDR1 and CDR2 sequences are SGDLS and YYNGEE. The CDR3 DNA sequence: TGTGCCAGCAGCGTAGAAGATCGACCCTACAATGAGCAGTTCTTC. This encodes CASSVEDRPYNEQFF. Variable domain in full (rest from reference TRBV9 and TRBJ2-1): DSGVTQTPKHLITATGQRVTLRCSPRSGDLSVYWYQQSLDQGLQFLIQYYNGEERAKGNILERFSAQQFPDLHSELNLSSLELGDSALYFCASSVEDRPYNEQFFGPGTRLTVL.

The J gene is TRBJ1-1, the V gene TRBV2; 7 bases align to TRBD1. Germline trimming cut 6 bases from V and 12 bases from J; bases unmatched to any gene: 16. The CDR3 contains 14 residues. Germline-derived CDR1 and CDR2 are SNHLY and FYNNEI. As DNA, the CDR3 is TGTGCCAGCAGAGCGGAACAGGGGTGGTACTCGACTTTCTTT. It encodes CASRAEQGWYSTFF.

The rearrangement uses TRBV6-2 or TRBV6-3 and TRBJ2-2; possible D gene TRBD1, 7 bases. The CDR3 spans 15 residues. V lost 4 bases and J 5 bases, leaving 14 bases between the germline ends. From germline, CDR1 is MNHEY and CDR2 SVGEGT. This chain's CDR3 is CASSFLAGGTGELFF. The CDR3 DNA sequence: TGTGCCAGCAGTTTCCTAGCAGGGGGGACCGGGGAGCTGTTTTTT.

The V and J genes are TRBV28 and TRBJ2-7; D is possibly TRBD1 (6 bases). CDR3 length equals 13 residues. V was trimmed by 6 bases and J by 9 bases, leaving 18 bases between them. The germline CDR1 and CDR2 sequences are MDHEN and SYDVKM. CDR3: CASSPIFDRTQYF. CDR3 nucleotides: TGTGCCAGCAGCCCTATCTTCGACAGGACGCAGTACTTC.

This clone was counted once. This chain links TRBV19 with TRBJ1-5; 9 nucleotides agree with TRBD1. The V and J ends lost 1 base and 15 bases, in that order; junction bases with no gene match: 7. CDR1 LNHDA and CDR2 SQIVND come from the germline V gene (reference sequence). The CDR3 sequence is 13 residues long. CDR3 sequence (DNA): TGTGCCAGTAGTATAGGTACAGGGGGCCAGTGGCATTTT. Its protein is CASSIGTGGQWHF.

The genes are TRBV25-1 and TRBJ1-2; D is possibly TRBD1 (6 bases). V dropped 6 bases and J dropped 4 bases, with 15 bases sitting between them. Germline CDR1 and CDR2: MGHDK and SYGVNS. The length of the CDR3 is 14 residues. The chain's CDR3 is CASSVTGISYGYTF. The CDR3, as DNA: TGTGCCAGCAGCGTAACAGGGATTAGCTATGGCTACACCTTC.

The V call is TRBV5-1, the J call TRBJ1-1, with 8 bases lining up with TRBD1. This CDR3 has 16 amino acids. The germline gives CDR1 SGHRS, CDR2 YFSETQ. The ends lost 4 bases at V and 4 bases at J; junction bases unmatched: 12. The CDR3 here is CASSKTIQGAFTEAFF. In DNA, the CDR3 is TGCGCCAGCAGCAAAACAATTCAGGGGGCGTTCACTGAAGCTTTCTTT.

CDR3 nucleotides: TGTGCCAGCAGCTTAGAGGGTGGTACATACACCGGGGAGCTGTTTTTT. It yields the protein CASSLEGGTYTGELFF. This chain connects TRBV11-2 to TRBJ2-2; no firm D call. V gave up 0 bases and J gave up 3 bases, with 11 bases separating them. This CDR3 spans 16 amino acids. CDR1 SGHAT and CDR2 FQNNGV come from the germline V gene.

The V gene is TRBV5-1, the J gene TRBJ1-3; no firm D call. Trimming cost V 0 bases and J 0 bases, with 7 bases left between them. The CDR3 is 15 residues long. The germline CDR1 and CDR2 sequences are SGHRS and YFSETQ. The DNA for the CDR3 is TGCGCCAGCAGCTTGGGAGGTACCTCTGGAAACACCATATATTTT. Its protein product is CASSLGGTSGNTIYF. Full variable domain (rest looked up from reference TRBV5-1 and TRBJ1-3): KAGVTQTPRYLIKTRGQQVTLSCSPISGHRSVSWYQQTPGQGLQFLFEYFSETQRNKGNFPGRFSGRQFSNSRSEMNVSTLELGDSALYLCASSLGGTSGNTIYFGEGSWLTVV.

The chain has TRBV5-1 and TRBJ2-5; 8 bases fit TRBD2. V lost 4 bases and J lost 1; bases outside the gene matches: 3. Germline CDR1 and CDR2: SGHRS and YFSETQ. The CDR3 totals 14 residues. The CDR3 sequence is CASSILAAQETQYF. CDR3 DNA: TGCGCCAGCAGCATACTAGCGGCCCAAGAGACCCAGTACTTC.

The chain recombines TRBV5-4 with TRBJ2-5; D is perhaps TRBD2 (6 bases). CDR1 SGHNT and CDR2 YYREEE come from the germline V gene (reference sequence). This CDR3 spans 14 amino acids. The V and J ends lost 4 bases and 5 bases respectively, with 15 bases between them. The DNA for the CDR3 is TGTGCCAGCAGCCCCGGAGGGTTGGGGGAGACCCAGTACTTC. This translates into CASSPGGLGETQYF. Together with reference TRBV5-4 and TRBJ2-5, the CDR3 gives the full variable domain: ETGVTQSPTHLIKTRGQQVTLRCSSQSGHNTVSWYQQALGQGPQFIFQYYREEENGRGNFPPRFSGLQFPNYSSELNVNALELDDSALYLCASSPGGLGETQYFGPGTRLLVL.

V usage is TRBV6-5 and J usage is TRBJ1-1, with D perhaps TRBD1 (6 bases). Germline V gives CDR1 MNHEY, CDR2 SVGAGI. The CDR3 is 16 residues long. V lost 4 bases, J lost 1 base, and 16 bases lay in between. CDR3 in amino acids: CASSSYRQDGNTEAFF. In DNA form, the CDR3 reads TGTGCCAGCAGTTCCTACCGACAGGATGGGAACACTGAAGCTTTCTTT.

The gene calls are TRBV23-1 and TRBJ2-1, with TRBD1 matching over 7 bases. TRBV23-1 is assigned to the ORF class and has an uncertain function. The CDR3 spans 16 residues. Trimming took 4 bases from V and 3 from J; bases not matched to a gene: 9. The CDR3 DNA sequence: TGCGCCAGCAGTCCGACAGGGTATACCGACTACAATGAGCAGTTCTTC. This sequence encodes CASSPTGYTDYNEQFF.

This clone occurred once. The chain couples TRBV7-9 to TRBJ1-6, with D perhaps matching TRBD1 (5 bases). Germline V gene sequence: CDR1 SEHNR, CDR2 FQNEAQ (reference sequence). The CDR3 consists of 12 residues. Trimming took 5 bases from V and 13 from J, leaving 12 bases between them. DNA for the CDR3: TGTGCCAGCAGCCCTCAGGGACCCCCCCTCCACTTT. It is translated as CASSPQGPPLHF.